These T cell receptor beta chains were read from a single sample in a study of Ad26.COV2.S vaccination and SARS-CoV-2 variants. Profiling relied on immunoSEQ multiplex PCR, and the TCRdb table lists in-frame clones only, not all of them. Of about 480,000 clones listed, approximately 88% are singletons. The input for sequencing was peripheral blood, taken in a trial of Ad26.COV2.S vaccine versus placebo. The receptors come from a person aged 18-65 years who received the Ad26.COV2.S COVID-19 vaccine or a placebo. The CDR3 runs from the conserved cysteine through the conserved F or W. Fields, in order: clone size, D gene, V gene, J gene, CDR3 protein, CDR3 DNA. A D gene is named only where the DNA matches it firmly. Rows give clone size only sometimes, using once, few, many, or a class for an expanded clone.

-,-,TRBV30,TRBJ1-2,CAWSLQGFDGYTF,TGTGCCTGGAGCTTACAGGGTTTCGATGGCTACACCTTC
-,-,TRBV7-2,TRBJ1-2,CASEPYPLYGYTF,TGTGCCAGCGAGCCCTACCCCCTCTATGGCTACACCTTC
-,TRBD1,TRBV2,TRBJ2-1,CASSEAPQGARDEQFF,TGTGCCAGCAGTGAAGCACCACAGGGGGCGCGTGATGAGCAGTTCTTC
-,TRBD2,TRBV10-3,TRBJ2-7,CAISVRLAGGGSSYEQYF,TGTGCCATCAGTGTCCGGCTAGCGGGAGGTGGCTCCTCCTACGAGCAGTACTTC
many,-,TRBV5-1,TRBJ2-3,CASSLYGTTDTQYF,TGCGCCAGCAGCTTGTACGGGACCACAGATACGCAGTATTTT
once,-,TRBV19,TRBJ1-2,CASSTLLYGYTF,TGTGCCAGTAGTACCCTCCTCTATGGCTACACCTTC
once,-,TRBV27,TRBJ1-1,CASSLSRGRTEAFF,TGTGCCAGCAGTTTATCTCGCGGGAGAACTGAAGCTTTCTTT
-,-,TRBV18,TRBJ1-3,CASSPAQGNTIYF,TGTGCCAGCTCACCGGCTCAAGGAAACACCATATATTTT
once,-,TRBV7-2,TRBJ2-5,CASSLVEETQYF,TGTGCCAGCAGCTTAGTTGAAGAGACCCAGTACTTC
-,TRBD1,TRBV28,TRBJ1-5,CASRDGTGDQPQHF,TGTGCCAGCAGGGACGGGACAGGGGATCAGCCCCAGCATTTT
-,TRBD1,TRBV28,TRBJ1-5,CASRYTDRGRFRNQPQHF,TGTGCCAGCAGGTATACTGACAGGGGCAGGTTTAGAAATCAGCCCCAGCATTTT
-,-,TRBV7-2,TRBJ2-3,CASSPPRRLIAATDTQYF,TGTGCCAGCAGCCCCCCTCGGCGTTTAATAGCGGCAACAGATACGCAGTATTTT
-,TRBD1,TRBV9,TRBJ2-5,CASSHNRDSMVETQYF,TGTGCCAGCAGCCACAACCGGGACAGTATGGTGGAGACCCAGTACTTC